A single sample is the source of the 17 T cell receptor beta chains below, sequenced in a study of CXCR3-negative and CXCR3-positive naive CD8 T cells (dated by TCRdb to between 2019 and 2020). The paper as a whole reports these results and caveats: TRB CDR3s from CXCR3-positive naive cells showed higher hydrophobicity (lower Kidera factor 4), lower energy, and higher strength and volume indices than CXCR3-negative naive cells.

No antigen has been identified for these receptors. These reads were obtained on a NextSeq 550. The Human TCR Profiling Kit (MiLaboratory) was used to prepare UMI-labeled 5' RACE TRB cDNA libraries. TCRdb reprocessed the reads into one record per CDR3 protein sequence, lacking DNA. The data table for this sample lists 130,000 to 150,000 distinct CDR3 sequences. The top ten clonotypes cover under 0.35% of the sample. Material for sequencing was naive CXCR3+ CD8+ T cells from blood. What the cell subset or site label conveys for this sample: CD45RO-CCR7+CD27+CD95- naive CD8+ T cells expressing CXCR3 (TNR3+). These receptors came from a human donor in good health. Some clones in this sample may be carry-over from other donors' samples.

V is TRBV12-3 or TRBV12-4 and J is TRBJ2-7; no DNA is available, so the TRBD2 call from TCRdb remains unchecked. The CDR3 is 12 amino acids. CDR3 residues: CASSEREGEQYF.

This chain joins TRBV7-8 and TRBJ2-4; the TCRdb D gene call, TRBD1, has no DNA to confirm it. The CDR3 spans 19 residues. CDR1 SGHVS and CDR2 FQNEAQ come from the germline V gene. This chain's CDR3 is CASSHRRTQGALAKNIQYF.

The chain recombines TRBV27 with TRBJ2-3. The germline V gene has CDR1 MNHEY and CDR2 SMNVEV (reference sequence). CDR3 size: 13 residues. CDR3: CGSSWTSTDTQYF.

The chain carries TRBV10-3 and TRBJ2-3; TCRdb proposes TRBD2, but this gene call is untestable without DNA. Germline lookup yields CDR1 ENHRY and CDR2 SYGVKD. This CDR3 has 15 residues. CDR3 amino acids: CAVQAGEGRGYTQYF.

The V gene is TRBV27, the J gene TRBJ2-3; the TCRdb D gene call, TRBD1, has no DNA to confirm it. This CDR3 comprises 16 residues. Germline values: CDR1 MNHEY, CDR2 SMNVEV (reference sequence). CDR3: CASSFVGGVGTDTQYF.

This chain uses TRBV7-3 with TRBJ1-1. The CDR3 covers 15 residues. The V gene's germline CDR1 is SGHTA and CDR2 FQGTGA. CDR3 protein: CASSFLRRGATEAFF. The variable domain in full, completed from reference TRBV7-3 and TRBJ1-1, reads GAGVSQTPSNKVTEKGKYVELRCDPISGHTALYWYRQSLGQGPEFLIYFQGTGAADDSGLPNDRFFAVRPEGSVSTLKIQRTERGDSAVYLCASSFLRRGATEAFFGQGTRLTVV.

The chain uses TRBV7-6 and TRBJ2-3; TCRdb's D call of TRBD1 is untestable without DNA. Germline V CDR1 and CDR2: SGHVS, FNYEAQ. The CDR3 has 14 amino acids. This chain's CDR3 is CASSPDRLPDTQYF.

V and J are TRBV9 and TRBJ2-3. From germline, CDR1 is SGDLS and CDR2 YYNGEE. CDR3 size: 13 residues. The CDR3 protein is CASSLQGTDTQYF.

The chain joins TRBV3-1 to TRBJ2-3; TCRdb's D gene call, TRBD2, goes unchecked for lack of DNA. This CDR3 contains 16 residues. Germline V lookup: CDR1 LGHDT, CDR2 YNNKEL (reference sequence). CDR3 region: CASSRAGTTESDTQYF.

The gene calls are TRBV7-9 and TRBJ1-1. The CDR3 is 11 amino acids. Germline V CDR1 and CDR2: SEHNR, FQNEAQ (reference sequence). CDR3 region: CASREYTEAFF.

V and J are TRBV9 and TRBJ2-2; checking the TCRdb D call of TRBD1 is not possible without DNA. The CDR3 contains 15 residues. Per germline, CDR1 SGDLS and CDR2 YYNGEE. CDR3 region: CASSDWDRYTGELFF.

The V and J genes are TRBV4-1 and TRBJ2-6. The CDR3 covers 13 residues. Germline V gene sequence: CDR1 MGHRA, CDR2 YSYEKL. The CDR3 loop is CASSQTGLNVLTF.

This sequence joins TRBV6-5 and TRBJ2-7; the TRBD1 assignment by TCRdb is unverifiable without DNA. The CDR3 loop spans 14 amino acids. Germline CDR1 MNHEY, CDR2 SVGAGI. CDR3 residues: CASSYSNRIYEQYF.

The chain combines TRBV13 with TRBJ1-5. This CDR3 is 14 amino acids long. Germline V lookup: CDR1 PRHDT, CDR2 FYEKMQ (reference sequence). CDR3 amino acids: CASSLKDRRQPQHF.

This chain connects TRBV2 to TRBJ2-7; no DNA is available, so the TRBD1 call from TCRdb remains unchecked. This CDR3 region has 17 residues. The germline V gene has CDR1 SNHLY and CDR2 FYNNEI. The CDR3 here is CASSDNPKTGAKYEQYF. Full variable domain (remainder filled in from reference TRBV2 and TRBJ2-7): EPEVTQTPSHQVTQMGQEVILRCVPISNHLYFYWYRQILGQKVEFLVSFYNNEISEKSEIFDDQFSVERPDGSNFTLKIRSTKLEDSAMYFCASSDNPKTGAKYEQYFGPGTRLTVT.

The CDR3: CASSATGVGEQYF. The J gene is TRBJ2-7, the V gene TRBV6-5; as DNA is missing, the TRBD1 call by TCRdb cannot be tested. This CDR3 has 13 residues. The germline gives CDR1 MNHEY, CDR2 SVGAGI.

V is TRBV29-1 and J is TRBJ1-1; TCRdb calls TRBD1, which cannot be checked without DNA. Germline V lookup: CDR1 SQVTM, CDR2 ANQGSEA. The CDR3 length is 13 residues. The chain's CDR3 is CSVTGWENTEAFF. Based on the CDR3 plus reference TRBV29-1 and TRBJ1-1, the full variable domain is SAVISQKPSRDICQRGTSLTIQCQVDSQVTMMFWYRQQPGQSLTLIATANQGSEATYESGFVIDKFPISRPNLTFSTLTVSNMSPEDSSIYLCSVTGWENTEAFFGQGTRLTVV.